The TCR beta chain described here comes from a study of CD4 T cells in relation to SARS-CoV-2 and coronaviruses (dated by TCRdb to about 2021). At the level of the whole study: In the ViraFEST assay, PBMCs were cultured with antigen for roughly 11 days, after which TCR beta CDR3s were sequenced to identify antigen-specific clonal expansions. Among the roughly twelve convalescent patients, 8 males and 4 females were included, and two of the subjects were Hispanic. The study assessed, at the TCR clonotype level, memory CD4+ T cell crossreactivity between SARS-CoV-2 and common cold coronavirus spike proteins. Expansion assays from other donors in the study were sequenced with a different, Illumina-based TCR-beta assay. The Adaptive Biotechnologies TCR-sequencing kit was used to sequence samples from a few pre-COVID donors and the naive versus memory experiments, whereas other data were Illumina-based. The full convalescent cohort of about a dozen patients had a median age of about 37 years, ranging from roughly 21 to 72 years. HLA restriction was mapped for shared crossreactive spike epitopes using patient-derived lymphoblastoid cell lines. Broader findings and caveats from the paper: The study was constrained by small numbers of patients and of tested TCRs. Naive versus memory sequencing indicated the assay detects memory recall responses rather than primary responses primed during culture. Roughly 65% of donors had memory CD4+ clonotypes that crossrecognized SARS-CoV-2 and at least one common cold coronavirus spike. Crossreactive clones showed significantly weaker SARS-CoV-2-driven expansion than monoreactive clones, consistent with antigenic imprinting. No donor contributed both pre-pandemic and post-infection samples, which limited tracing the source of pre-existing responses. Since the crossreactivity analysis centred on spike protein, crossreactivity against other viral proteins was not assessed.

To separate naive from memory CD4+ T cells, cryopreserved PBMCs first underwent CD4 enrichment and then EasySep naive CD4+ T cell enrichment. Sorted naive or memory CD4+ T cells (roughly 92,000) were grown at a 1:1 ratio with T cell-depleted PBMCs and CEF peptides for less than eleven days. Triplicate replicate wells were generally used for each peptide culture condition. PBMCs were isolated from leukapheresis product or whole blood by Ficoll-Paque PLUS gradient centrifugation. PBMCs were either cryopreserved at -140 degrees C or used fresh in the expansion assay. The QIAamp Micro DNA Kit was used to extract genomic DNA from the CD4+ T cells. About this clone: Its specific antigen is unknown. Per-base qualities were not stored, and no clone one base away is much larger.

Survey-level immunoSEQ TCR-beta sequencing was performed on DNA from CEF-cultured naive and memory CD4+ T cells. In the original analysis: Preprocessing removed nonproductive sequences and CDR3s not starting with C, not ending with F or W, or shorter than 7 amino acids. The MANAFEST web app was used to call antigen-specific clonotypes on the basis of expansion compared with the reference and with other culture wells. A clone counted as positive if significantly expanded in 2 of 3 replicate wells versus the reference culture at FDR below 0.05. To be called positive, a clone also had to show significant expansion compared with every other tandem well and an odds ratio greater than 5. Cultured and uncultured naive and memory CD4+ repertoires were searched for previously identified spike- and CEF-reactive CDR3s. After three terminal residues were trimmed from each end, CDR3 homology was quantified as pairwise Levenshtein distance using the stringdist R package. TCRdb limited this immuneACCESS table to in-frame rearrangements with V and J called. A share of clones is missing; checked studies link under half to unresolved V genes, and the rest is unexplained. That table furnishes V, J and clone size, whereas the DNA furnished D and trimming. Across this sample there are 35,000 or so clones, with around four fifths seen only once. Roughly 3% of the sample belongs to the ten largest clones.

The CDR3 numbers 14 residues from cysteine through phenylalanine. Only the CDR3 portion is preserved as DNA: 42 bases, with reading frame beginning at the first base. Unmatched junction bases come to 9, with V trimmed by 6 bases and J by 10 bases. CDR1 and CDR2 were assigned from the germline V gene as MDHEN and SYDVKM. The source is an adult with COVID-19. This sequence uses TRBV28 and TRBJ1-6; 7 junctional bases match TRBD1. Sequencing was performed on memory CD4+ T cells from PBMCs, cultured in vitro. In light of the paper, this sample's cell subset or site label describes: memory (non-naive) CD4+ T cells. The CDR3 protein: CASSLQGSASPLHF. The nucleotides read TGTGCCAGCAGCTTACAGGGGAGTGCGTCACCCCTCCACTTT. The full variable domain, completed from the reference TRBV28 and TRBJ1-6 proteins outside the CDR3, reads DVKVTQSSRYLVKRTGEKVFLECVQDMDHENMFWYRQDPGLGLRLIYFSYDVKMKEKGDIPEGYSVSREKKERFSLILESASTNQTSMYLCASSLQGSASPLHFGNGTRLTVT.